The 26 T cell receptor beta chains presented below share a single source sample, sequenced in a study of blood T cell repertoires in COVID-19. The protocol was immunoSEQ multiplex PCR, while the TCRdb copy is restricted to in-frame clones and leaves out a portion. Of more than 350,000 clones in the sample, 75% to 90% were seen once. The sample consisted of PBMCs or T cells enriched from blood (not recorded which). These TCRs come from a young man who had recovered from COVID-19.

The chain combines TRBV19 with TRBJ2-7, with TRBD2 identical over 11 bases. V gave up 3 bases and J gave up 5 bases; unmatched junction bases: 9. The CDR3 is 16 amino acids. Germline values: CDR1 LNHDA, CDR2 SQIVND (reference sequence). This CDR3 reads CASSIFLAGGPHEQYF. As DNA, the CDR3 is TGTGCCAGTAGTATCTTCCTAGCGGGAGGCCCCCACGAGCAGTACTTC. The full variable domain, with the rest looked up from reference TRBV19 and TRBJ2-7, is DGGITQSPKYLFRKEGQNVTLSCEQNLNHDAMYWYRQDPGQGLRLIYYSQIVNDFQKGDIAEGYSVSREKKESFPLTVTSAQKNPTAFYLCASSIFLAGGPHEQYFGPGTRLTVT.

DNA of the CDR3: TGTGCCAGTAGTTGGGGACAGGGCTCCTACGAGCAGTACTTC. Amino acids: CASSWGQGSYEQYF. V gene TRBV19 combines with J gene TRBJ2-7, with 9 positions matching TRBD1. V lost 5 bases, J lost 0 bases, and 2 bases stayed unmatched. CDR3 length equals 14 residues. Germline CDR1 LNHDA, CDR2 SQIVND (reference sequence).

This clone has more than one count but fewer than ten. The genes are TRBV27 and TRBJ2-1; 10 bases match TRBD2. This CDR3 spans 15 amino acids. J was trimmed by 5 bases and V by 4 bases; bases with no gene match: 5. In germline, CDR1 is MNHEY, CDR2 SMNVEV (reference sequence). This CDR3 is CASSSLAGAHNEQFF. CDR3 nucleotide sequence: TGTGCCAGCAGTTCCCTAGCGGGGGCCCACAATGAGCAGTTCTTC.

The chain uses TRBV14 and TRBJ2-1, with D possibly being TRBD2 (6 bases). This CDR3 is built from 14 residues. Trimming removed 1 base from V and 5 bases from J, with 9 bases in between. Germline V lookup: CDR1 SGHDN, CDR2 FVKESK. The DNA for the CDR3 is TGTGCCAGCAGCCAAGGGGGGGAAAACAATGAGCAGTTCTTC. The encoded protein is CASSQGGENNEQFF.

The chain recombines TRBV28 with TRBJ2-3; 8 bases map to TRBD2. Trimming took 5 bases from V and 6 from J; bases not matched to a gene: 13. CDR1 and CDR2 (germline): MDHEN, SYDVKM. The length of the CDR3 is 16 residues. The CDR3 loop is CASSPRAGAGLDTQYF. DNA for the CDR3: TGTGCCAGCAGTCCAAGAGCGGGGGCTGGTCTGGATACGCAGTATTTT.

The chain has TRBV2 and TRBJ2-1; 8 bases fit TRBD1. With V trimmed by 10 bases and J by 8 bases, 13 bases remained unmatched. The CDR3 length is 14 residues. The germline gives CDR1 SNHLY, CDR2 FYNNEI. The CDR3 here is CATTRQGRLDEQFF. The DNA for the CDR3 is TGTGCCACCACCAGACAGGGGCGCCTAGATGAGCAGTTCTTC.

The CDR3 sequence is CASSRVSEAGSVGELFF. For the CDR3, the DNA is TGCGCCAGCAGCCGAGTCTCGGAAGCGGGATCGGTCGGGGAGCTGTTTTTT. The gene calls are TRBV4-1 and TRBJ2-2; TRBD2 matches at 7 bases. This CDR3 spans 17 amino acids. Germline V gene sequence: CDR1 MGHRA, CDR2 YSYEKL. The junction had 15 bases not matched to a gene; V was cut back by 4 bases and J by 7 bases.

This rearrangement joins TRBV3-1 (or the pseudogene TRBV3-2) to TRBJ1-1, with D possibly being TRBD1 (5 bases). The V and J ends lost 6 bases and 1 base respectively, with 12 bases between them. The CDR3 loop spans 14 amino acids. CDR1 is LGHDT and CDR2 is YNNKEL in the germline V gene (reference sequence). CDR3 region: CASRRTGTNTEAFF. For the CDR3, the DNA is TGTGCCAGCAGACGAACAGGAACGAACACTGAAGCTTTCTTT.

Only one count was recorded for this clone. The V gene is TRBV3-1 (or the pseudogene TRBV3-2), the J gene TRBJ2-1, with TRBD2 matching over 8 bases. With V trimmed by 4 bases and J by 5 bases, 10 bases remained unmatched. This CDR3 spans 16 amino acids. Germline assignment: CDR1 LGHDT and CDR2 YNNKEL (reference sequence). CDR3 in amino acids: CASSPRGGPLNNEQFF. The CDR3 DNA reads TGTGCCAGCAGCCCTCGGGGGGGGCCCCTTAACAATGAGCAGTTCTTC.

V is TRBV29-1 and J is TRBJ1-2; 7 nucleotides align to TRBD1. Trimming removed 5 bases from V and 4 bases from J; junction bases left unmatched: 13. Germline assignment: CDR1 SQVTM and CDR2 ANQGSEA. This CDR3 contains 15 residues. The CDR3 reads CSVFFIKTGAYGYTF. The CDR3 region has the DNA TGCAGCGTTTTCTTTATCAAAACAGGGGCCTATGGCTACACCTTC.

The CDR3 DNA reads as TGTGCCAGCAGTTTATCACTCCCTGGGAGTTCGGGGGAGCAGTACTTC. It translates to CASSLSLPGSSGEQYF. The chain is built from TRBV27 and TRBJ2-7, with D perhaps TRBD2 (5 bases). Germline V lookup: CDR1 MNHEY, CDR2 SMNVEV (reference sequence). This CDR3 region has 16 residues. V was trimmed by 0 bases and J by 7 bases, leaving 19 bases between them.

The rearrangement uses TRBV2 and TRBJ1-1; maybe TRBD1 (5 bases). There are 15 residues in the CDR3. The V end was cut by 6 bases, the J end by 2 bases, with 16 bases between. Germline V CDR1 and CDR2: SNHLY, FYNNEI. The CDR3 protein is CASRARVQPNTEAFF. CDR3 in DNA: TGTGCCAGCAGGGCCAGGGTCCAACCTAACACTGAAGCTTTCTTT.

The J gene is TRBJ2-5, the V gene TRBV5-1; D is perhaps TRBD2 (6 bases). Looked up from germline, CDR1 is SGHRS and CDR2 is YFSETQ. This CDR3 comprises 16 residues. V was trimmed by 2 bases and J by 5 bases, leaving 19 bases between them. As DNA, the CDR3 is TGCGCCAGCAGCTTCTGGGCAGGCCCCCGGGGGGAGACCCAGTACTTC. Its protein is CASSFWAGPRGETQYF.

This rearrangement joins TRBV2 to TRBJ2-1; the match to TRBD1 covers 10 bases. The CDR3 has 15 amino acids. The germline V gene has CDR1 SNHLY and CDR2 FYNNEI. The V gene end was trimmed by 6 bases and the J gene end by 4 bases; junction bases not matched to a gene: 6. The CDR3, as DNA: TGTGCCAGCAGGGCCGGGACAGGGGCGTACAATGAGCAGTTCTTC. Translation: CASRAGTGAYNEQFF.

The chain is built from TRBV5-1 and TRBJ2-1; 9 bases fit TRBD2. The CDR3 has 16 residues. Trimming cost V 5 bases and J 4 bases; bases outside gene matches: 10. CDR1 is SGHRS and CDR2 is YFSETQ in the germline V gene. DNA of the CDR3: TGCGCCAGCAGGAAGGCGGCGGGAGGGCTTTACAATGAGCAGTTCTTC. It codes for CASRKAAGGLYNEQFF.

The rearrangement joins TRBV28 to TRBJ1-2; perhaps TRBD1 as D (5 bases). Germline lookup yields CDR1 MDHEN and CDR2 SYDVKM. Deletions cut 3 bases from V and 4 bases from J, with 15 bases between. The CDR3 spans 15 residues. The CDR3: CASSFPRGGSYGYTF. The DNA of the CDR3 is TGTGCCAGCAGTTTCCCAAGGGGAGGAAGCTATGGCTACACCTTC.

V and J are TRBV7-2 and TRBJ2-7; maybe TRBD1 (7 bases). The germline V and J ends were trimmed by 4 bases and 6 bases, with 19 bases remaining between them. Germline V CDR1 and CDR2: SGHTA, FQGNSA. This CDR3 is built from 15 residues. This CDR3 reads CASSYRDREEGEQYF. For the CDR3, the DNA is TGTGCCAGCAGCTACCGCGACAGGGAGGAAGGCGAGCAGTACTTC.

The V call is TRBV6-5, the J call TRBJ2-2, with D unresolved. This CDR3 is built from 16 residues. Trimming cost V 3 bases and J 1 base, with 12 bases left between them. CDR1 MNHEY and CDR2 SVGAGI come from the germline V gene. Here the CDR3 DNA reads TGTGCCAGCAGTTATGCGGTTACAATGAACACCGGGGAGCTGTTTTTT. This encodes CASSYAVTMNTGELFF.

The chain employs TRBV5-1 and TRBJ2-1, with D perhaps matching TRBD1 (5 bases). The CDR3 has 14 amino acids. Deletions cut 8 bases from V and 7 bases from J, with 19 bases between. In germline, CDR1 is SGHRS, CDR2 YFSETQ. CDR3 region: CASIRDVAGNEQFF. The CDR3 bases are TGCGCCAGTATCAGGGATGTCGCTGGGAATGAGCAGTTCTTC.

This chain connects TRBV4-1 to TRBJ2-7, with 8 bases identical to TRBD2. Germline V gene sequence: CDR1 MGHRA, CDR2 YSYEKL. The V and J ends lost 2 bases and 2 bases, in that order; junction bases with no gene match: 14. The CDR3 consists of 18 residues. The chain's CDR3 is CASSQLDPTGLVAYEQYF. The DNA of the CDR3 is TGCGCCAGCAGCCAACTAGACCCAACGGGACTAGTCGCCTACGAGCAGTACTTC.

Here the CDR3 DNA reads TGTGCCAGCAGCGCGGGCGGACTAGCGGGGCACAATGAGCAGTTCTTC. Residues: CASSAGGLAGHNEQFF. V is TRBV7-2 and J is TRBJ2-1; 12 bases are a match to TRBD2. Trimming at V came to 5 bases and at J to 5 bases, leaving 7 bases not matched to a gene. This CDR3 comprises 16 residues. Germline V gene data show CDR1 as SGHTA and CDR2 as FQGNSA.

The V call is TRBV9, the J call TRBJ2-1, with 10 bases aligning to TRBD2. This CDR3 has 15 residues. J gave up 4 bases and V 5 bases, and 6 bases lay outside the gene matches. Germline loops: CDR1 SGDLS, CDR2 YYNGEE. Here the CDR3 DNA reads TGTGCCAGCAGAGCAGCGGGAGGGGAATACAATGAGCAGTTCTTC. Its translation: CASRAAGGEYNEQFF.

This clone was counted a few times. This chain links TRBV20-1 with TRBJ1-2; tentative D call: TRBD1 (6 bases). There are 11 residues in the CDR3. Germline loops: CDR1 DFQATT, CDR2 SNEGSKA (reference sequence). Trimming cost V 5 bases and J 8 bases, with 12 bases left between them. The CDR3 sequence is CSAYPGGGYTF. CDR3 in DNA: TGCAGTGCTTACCCGGGGGGCGGCTACACCTTC.

The CDR3 DNA follows: TGCGCCAGCTCCCCCGACAACCTACGAGGCTACACCTTC. Translated, it gives CASSPDNLRGYTF. The rearrangement links TRBV10-2 to TRBJ1-2; D not certain. This CDR3 is built from 13 residues. V lost 8 bases, J lost 8 bases, and 18 bases lay in between. Germline lookup yields CDR1 WSHSY and CDR2 SAAADI.

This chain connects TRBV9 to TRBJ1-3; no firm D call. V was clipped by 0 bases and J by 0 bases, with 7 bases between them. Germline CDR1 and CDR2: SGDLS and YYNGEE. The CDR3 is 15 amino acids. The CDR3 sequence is CASSVGAGSGNTIYF. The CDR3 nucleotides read TGTGCCAGCAGCGTAGGGGCAGGCTCTGGAAACACCATATATTTT. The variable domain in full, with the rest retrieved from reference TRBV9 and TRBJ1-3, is DSGVTQTPKHLITATGQRVTLRCSPRSGDLSVYWYQQSLDQGLQFLIQYYNGEERAKGNILERFSAQQFPDLHSELNLSSLELGDSALYFCASSVGAGSGNTIYFGEGSWLTVV.

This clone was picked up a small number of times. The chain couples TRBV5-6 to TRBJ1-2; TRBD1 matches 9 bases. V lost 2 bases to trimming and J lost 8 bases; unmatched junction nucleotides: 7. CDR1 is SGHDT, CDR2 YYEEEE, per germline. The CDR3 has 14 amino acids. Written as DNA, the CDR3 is TGTGCCAGCAGCTTTCGGGACAGGGATAGAGGCTACACCTTC. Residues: CASSFRDRDRGYTF.